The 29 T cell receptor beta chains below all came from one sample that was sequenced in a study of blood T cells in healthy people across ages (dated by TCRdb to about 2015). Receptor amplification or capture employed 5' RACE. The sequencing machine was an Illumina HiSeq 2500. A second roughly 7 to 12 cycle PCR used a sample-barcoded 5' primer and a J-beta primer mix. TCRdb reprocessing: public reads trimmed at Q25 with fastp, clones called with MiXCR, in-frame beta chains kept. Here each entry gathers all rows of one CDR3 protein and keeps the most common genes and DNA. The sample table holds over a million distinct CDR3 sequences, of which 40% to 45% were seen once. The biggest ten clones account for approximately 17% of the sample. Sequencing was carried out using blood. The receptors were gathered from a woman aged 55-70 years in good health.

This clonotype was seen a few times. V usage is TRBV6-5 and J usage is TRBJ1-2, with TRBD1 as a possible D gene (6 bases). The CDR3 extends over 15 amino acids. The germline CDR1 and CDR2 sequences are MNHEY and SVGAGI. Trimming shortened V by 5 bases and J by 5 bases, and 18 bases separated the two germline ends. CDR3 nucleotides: TGTGCCAGCAGTAAAAACCCAGGGGTTGCATATGGCTACACCTTC. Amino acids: CASSKNPGVAYGYTF.

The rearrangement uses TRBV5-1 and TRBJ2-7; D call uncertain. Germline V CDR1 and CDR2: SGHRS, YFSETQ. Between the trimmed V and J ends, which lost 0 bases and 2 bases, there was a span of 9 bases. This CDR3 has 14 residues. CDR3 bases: TGCGCCAGCAGCTTGGATCCCAGCCCCTACGAGCAGTACTTC. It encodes CASSLDPSPYEQYF.

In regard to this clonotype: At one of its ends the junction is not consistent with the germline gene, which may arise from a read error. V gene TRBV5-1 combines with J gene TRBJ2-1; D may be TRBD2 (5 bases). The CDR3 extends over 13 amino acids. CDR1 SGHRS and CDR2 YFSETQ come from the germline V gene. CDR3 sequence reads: CTSSLNRGNEQFF. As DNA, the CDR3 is TGCACCAGCAGCTTGAACCGAGGGAATGAGCAGTTCTTC.

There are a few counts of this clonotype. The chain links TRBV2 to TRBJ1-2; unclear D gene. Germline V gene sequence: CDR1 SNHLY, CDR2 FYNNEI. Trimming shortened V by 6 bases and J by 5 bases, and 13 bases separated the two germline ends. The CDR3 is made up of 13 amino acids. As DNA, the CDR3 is TGTGCCAGCAGGGCCGGGCCAGCGTATGGCTACACCTTC. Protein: CASRAGPAYGYTF.

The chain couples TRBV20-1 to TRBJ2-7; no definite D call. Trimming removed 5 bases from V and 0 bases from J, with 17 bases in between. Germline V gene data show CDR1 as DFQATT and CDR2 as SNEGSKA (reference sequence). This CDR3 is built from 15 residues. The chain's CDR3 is CSALEVAGSSYEQYF. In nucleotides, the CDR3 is TGCAGTGCTCTAGAGGTAGCAGGCAGCTCCTACGAGCAGTACTTC.

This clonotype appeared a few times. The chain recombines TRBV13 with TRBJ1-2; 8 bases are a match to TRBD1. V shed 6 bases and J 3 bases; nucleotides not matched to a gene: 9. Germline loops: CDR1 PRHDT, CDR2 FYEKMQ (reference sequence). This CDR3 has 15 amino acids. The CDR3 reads CASSYSTGEDYGYTF. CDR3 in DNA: TGTGCCAGCAGTTACTCGACAGGGGAGGACTATGGCTACACCTTC.

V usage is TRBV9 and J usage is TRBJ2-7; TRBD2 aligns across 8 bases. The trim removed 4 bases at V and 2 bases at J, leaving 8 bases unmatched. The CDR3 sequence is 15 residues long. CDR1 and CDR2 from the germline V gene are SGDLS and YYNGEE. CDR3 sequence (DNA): TGTGCCAGCAGCCCGGGGGGCGGGAGGCCCTACGAGCAGTACTTC. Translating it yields CASSPGGGRPYEQYF.

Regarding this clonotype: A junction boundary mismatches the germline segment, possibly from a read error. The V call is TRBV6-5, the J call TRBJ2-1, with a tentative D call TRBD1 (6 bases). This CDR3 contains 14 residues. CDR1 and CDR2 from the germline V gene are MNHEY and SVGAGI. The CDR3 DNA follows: TGTGCCAGCAGTCAAGAGCGACAGGTCAATGAGCTGTTCTTC. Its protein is CASSQERQVNELFF.

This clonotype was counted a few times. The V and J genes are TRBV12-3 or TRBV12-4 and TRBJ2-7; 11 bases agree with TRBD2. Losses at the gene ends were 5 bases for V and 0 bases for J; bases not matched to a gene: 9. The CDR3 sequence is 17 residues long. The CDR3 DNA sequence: TGTGCCAGCAGTGGGCGACTAGCGGGATTTCGCTCCTACGAGCAGTACTTC. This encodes CASSGRLAGFRSYEQYF.

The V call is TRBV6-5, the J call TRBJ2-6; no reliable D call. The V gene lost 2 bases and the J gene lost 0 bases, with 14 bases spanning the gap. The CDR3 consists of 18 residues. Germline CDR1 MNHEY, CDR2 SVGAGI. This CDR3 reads CASSYQGPTASGANVLTF. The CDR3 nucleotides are TGTGCCAGCAGTTACCAAGGGCCTACCGCCTCTGGGGCCAACGTCCTGACTTTC.

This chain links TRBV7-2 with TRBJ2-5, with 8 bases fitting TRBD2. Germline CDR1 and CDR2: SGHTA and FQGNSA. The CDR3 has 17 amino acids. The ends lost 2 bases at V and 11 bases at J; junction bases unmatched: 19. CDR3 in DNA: TGTGCCAGCAGCTTATTACTAGCGGTTCTATCTGGCAATGAGCAGTACTTC. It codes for CASSLLLAVLSGNEQYF.

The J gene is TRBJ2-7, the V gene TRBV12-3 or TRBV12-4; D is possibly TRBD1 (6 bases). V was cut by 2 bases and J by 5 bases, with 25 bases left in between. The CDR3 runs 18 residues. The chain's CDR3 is CASSLRGLSGFKGDEQYF. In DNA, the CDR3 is TGTGCCAGCAGTTTAAGGGGGTTGAGTGGGTTCAAGGGCGACGAGCAGTACTTC.

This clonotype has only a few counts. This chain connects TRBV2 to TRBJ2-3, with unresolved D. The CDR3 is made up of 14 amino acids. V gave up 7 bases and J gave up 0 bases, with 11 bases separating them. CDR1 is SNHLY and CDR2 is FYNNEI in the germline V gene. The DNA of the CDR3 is TGTGCCAGCAATGAGAATCTGAGCACAGATACGCAGTATTTT. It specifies CASNENLSTDTQYF.

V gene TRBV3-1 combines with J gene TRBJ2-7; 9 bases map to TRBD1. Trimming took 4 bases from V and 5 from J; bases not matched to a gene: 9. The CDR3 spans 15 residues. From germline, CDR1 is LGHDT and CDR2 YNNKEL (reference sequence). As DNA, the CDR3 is TGTGCCAGCAGCCTGCGGACAGGGGTTGGGGACGAGCAGTACTTC. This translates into CASSLRTGVGDEQYF.

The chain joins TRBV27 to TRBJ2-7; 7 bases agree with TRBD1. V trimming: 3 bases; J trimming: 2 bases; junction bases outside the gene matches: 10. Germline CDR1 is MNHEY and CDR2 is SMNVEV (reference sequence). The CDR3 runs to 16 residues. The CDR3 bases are TGTGCCAGCAGTTTTCGACCACAGGGGAGAGCCTACGAGCAGTACTTC. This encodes CASSFRPQGRAYEQYF.

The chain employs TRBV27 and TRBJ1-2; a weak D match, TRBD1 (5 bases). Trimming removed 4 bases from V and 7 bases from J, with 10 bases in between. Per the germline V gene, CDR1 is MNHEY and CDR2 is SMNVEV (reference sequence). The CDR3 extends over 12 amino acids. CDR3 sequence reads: CASSSGHGGYTF. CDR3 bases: TGTGCCAGCAGTTCCGGACATGGTGGCTACACCTTC.

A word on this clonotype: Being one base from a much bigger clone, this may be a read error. CDR3 amino acids: CASSLRTPTDTQYF. CDR3 coding DNA: TGTGCCAGCAGTTTAAGGACCCCCACAGATACGCAGTATTTT. The J gene is TRBJ2-3, the V gene TRBV12-3 or TRBV12-4; the D is unclear. Deletions cut 2 bases from V and 2 bases from J, with 8 bases between. This CDR3 contains 14 residues.

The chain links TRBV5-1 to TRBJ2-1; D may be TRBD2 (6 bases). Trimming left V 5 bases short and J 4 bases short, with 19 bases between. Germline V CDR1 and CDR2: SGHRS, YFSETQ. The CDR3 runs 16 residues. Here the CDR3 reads CASRSGLLTSYNEQFF. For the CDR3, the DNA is TGCGCCAGCAGGTCGGGACTTCTTACGAGTTACAATGAGCAGTTCTTC.

The CDR3 bases are TGTGCCACCAGTGATTTGGGTAACTATGGCTACACCTTC. Amino acid sequence: CATSDLGNYGYTF. The chain carries TRBV24-1 and TRBJ1-2; D is unresolved. V was shortened by 0 bases and J by 1 base, with 2 bases between the two germline ends. The germline V gene has CDR1 KGHDR and CDR2 SFDVKD. This CDR3 has 13 amino acids.

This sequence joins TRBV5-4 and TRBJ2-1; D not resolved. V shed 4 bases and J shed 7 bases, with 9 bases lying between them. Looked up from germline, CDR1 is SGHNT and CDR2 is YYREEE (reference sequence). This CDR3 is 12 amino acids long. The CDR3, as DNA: TGTGCCAGCAGCCCGTACGGGAATGAGCAGTTCTTC. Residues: CASSPYGNEQFF. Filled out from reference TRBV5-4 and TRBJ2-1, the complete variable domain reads ETGVTQSPTHLIKTRGQQVTLRCSSQSGHNTVSWYQQALGQGPQFIFQYYREEENGRGNFPPRFSGLQFPNYSSELNVNALELDDSALYLCASSPYGNEQFFGPGTRLTVL.

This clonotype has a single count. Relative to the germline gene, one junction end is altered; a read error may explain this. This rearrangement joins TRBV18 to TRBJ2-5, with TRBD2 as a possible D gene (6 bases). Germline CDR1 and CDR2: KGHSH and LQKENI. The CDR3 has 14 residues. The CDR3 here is CAGSPLGGKETQYF. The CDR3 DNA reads TGTGCCGGCTCACCACTAGGAGGGAAGGAGACCCAGTACTTC. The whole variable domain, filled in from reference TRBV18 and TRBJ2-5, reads NAGVMQNPRHLVRRRGQEARLRCSPMKGHSHVYWYRQLPEEGLKFMVYLQKENIIDESGMPKERFSAEFPKEGPSILRIQQVVRGDSAAYFCAGSPLGGKETQYFGPGTRLLVL.

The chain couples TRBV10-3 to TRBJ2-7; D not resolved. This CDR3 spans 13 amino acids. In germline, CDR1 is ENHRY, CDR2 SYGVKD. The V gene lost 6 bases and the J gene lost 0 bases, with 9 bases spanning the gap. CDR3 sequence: CAISTTNSYEQYF. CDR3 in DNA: TGTGCCATCAGCACCACTAACTCCTACGAGCAGTACTTC.

CDR3: CASSPTGSNEQYF. The CDR3 nucleotides read TGTGCCAGCAGTCCCACAGGGAGCAATGAGCAGTACTTC. This chain uses TRBV6-1 with TRBJ2-5; D might be TRBD1 (6 bases). The germline V gene encodes CDR1 MNHNS and CDR2 SASEGT. V was trimmed by 5 bases and J by 11 bases, leaving 18 bases between them. This CDR3 has 13 amino acids.

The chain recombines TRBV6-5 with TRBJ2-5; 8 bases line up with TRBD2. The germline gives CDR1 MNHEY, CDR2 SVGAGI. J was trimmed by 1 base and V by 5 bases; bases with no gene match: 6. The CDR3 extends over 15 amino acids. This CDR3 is CASSLTGGVQETQYF. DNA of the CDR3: TGTGCCAGCAGTCTGACGGGGGGGGTCCAAGAGACCCAGTACTTC.

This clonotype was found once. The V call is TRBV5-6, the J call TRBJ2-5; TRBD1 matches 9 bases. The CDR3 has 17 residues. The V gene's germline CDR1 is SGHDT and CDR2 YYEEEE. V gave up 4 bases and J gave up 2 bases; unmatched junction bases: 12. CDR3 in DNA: TGTGCCAGCAGCATAGGACAGGGGAGGACCCTACAAGAGACCCAGTACTTC. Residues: CASSIGQGRTLQETQYF.

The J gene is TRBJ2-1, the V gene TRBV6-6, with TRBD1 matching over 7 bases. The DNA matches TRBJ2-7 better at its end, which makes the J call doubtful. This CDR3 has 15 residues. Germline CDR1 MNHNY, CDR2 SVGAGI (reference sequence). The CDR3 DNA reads TGTGCCAGCAGTTCGAGACAGGGTTCCTACAATGAGCAGTACTTC. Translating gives CASSSRQGSYNEQYF.

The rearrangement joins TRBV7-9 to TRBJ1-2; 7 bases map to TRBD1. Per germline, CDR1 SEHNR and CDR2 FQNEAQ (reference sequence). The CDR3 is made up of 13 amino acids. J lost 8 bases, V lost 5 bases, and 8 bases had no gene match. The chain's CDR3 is CASSSIGGAGYTF. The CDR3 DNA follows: TGTGCCAGCAGCAGTATAGGGGGCGCCGGCTACACCTTC.

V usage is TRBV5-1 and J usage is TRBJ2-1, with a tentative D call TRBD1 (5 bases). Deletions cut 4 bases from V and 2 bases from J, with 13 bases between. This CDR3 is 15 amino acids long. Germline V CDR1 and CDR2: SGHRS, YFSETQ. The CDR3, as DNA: TGCGCCAGCAGCCCCCAGGGTTTCGCCTACAATGAGCAGTTCTTC. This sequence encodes CASSPQGFAYNEQFF.

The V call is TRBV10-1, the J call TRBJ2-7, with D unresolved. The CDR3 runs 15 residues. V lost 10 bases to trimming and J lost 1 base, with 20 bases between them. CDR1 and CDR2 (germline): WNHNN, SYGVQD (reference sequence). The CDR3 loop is CAIPITVAESYEQYF. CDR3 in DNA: TGCGCCATCCCAATAACGGTCGCAGAGTCCTACGAGCAGTACTTC.